This TCR beta chain was identified in a study of T cells in Graves' hyperthyroidism and ophthalmopathy. In the study overall: The blood sample was taken at first diagnosis, before treatment began.

RNA transcripts provided the source from which TCR beta CDR3 regions were amplified. When the TCR CDR3 underwent first-round RT-PCR, the HTBI primer set was used. TCRdb re-called the multiplex PCR reads through MiXCR, storing one row per CDR3 protein. In the table there are about 640,000 distinct CDR3 sequences, about 14% of which are singletons. For ophthalmopathy patients, the Clinical Activity Score was at least 3 and the NOSPECS grade at least 4; duration was under 3 months. The study left out patients who had uncontrolled infection, other autoimmune disease, pregnancy or lactation. This clonotype was found a few times. V gave up 0 bases and J gave up 5 bases, with 13 bases separating them. This CDR3 has 15 residues. CDR1 and CDR2 from the germline V gene are LGHNA and YSLEER.

This sequence originates from a woman in her forties or fifties with Graves' ophthalmopathy. The specimen sequenced was blood. This chain joins TRBV4-3 and TRBJ2-5; D may be TRBD1 (6 bases). Here the CDR3 DNA reads TGCGCCAGCAGCCAAGATGAGGGGGTTGGGGAGACCCAGTACTTC. Translation gives CASSQDEGVGETQYF.